The 17 T cell receptor beta chains given below trace back to one sample, sequenced in a study of blood T cell repertoires in COVID-19. TCRdb's table, derived via immunoSEQ multiplex PCR, lists solely in-frame clones and lacks some. Among about 110,000 clones listed, approximately 79% were seen once. Material: peripheral blood. These receptors all come from a woman at least 80 years old with active or convalescent COVID-19.

This clone came up once. For the CDR3, the DNA is TGCGCCAGCAGCCAAGCGCTCCATGGCGGGGGCCTGAACACTGAAGCTTTCTTT. This codes for CASSQALHGGGLNTEAFF. The J gene is TRBJ1-1, the V gene TRBV4-3; the D gene is possibly TRBD1 (6 bases). V lost 1 base and J lost 0, with 18 bases in between. The CDR3 is 18 amino acids. CDR1 and CDR2 from the germline V gene are LGHNA and YSLEER.

The chain joins TRBV6-1 to TRBJ1-2; tentatively, D is TRBD1 (5 bases). In germline, CDR1 is MNHNS, CDR2 SASEGT. The CDR3 sequence is 13 residues long. The V and J ends lost 3 bases and 8 bases respectively, with 13 bases between them. CDR3 bases: TGTGCCAGCAGTGATTTTGGGGCCCGGGGCTACACCTTC. This gives the protein CASSDFGARGYTF.

The J gene is TRBJ2-1, the V gene TRBV7-3; 7 bases are shared with TRBD1. The V gene end was trimmed by 4 bases and the J gene end by 7 bases; junction bases not matched to a gene: 13. Germline V gene sequence: CDR1 SGHTA, CDR2 FQGTGA. The CDR3 length is 16 residues. CDR3 sequence (DNA): TGTGCCAGCAGCTCCATCGAAGGGGGCGTAGGGAATGAGCAGTTCTTC. This encodes CASSSIEGGVGNEQFF.

CDR3 in amino acids: CATSRDGQQYNEQFF. The CDR3 DNA is TGTGCCACCAGCAGAGACGGACAGCAATACAATGAGCAGTTCTTC. The chain recombines TRBV15 with TRBJ2-1, with D perhaps matching TRBD1 (6 bases). This CDR3 contains 15 residues. Germline assignment: CDR1 LNHNV and CDR2 YYDKDF (reference sequence). Trimming pared 0 bases from V and 4 bases from J, leaving 10 bases between. Complete variable domain (other parts from reference TRBV15 and TRBJ2-1): DAMVIQNPRYQVTQFGKPVTLSCSQTLNHNVMYWYQQKSSQAPKLLFHYYDKDFNNEADTPDNFQSRRPNTSFCFLDIRSPGLGDTAMYLCATSRDGQQYNEQFFGPGTRLTVL.

This chain joins TRBV5-1 and TRBJ1-2; the match to TRBD1 covers 8 bases. Germline lookup yields CDR1 SGHRS and CDR2 YFSETQ. After removal of 6 bases from V and 0 bases from J, the junction contained 7 bases not matched to a gene. The length of the CDR3 is 15 residues. The CDR3 DNA follows: TGCGCCAGCAATACTAGGACAGGGACTAACTATGGCTACACCTTC. Its protein product is CASNTRTGTNYGYTF. Together with reference TRBV5-1 and TRBJ1-2, the CDR3 gives the full variable domain: KAGVTQTPRYLIKTRGQQVTLSCSPISGHRSVSWYQQTPGQGLQFLFEYFSETQRNKGNFPGRFSGRQFSNSRSEMNVSTLELGDSALYLCASNTRTGTNYGYTFGSGTRLTVV.

The chain links TRBV19 to TRBJ2-2, with TRBD2 matching over 12 bases. Germline V gives CDR1 LNHDA, CDR2 SQIVND (reference sequence). The CDR3 sequence is 16 residues long. Trimming cost V 3 bases and J 4 bases; bases outside gene matches: 3. CDR3 DNA: TGTGCCAGTAGTATTTCTAGCGGGAGGGCCACCGGGGAGCTGTTTTTT. Translating gives CASSISSGRATGELFF.

The V call is TRBV7-3, the J call TRBJ1-2; TRBD1 is a possible D gene (5 bases). CDR3 length equals 14 residues. Trimming took off 5 bases at V and 7 bases at J, with 17 bases between the two ends. From germline, CDR1 is SGHTA and CDR2 FQGTGA. The CDR3 coding sequence is TGTGCCAGCAGCCCCGGGCCAGGGTCTTCTGGCTACACCTTC. Translated: CASSPGPGSSGYTF.

This chain connects TRBV5-4 to TRBJ2-2, with TRBD2 matching over 8 bases. CDR3 length equals 17 residues. With V trimmed by 4 bases and J by 7 bases, 15 bases remained unmatched. CDR1 is SGHNT, CDR2 YYREEE, per germline (reference sequence). This CDR3 reads CASSTSPGLEDIGELFF. The CDR3 nucleotides are TGTGCCAGCAGCACGAGCCCGGGACTAGAGGACATCGGGGAGCTGTTTTTT.

The V and J genes are TRBV6-6 and TRBJ1-2; D unclear. Germline CDR1 reads MNHNY; CDR2 reads SVGAGI (reference sequence). The CDR3 covers 13 residues. The V end was cut by 5 bases, the J end by 4 bases, with 11 bases between. The CDR3 DNA reads TGTGCCAGCAGTCCAGGTCCCTTCTATGGCTACACCTTC. It is translated as CASSPGPFYGYTF.

The chain is built from TRBV5-4 and TRBJ2-1; no firm D call. The CDR3 sequence is 16 residues long. Germline loops: CDR1 SGHNT, CDR2 YYREEE (reference sequence). V was pared by 4 bases and J by 0 bases, with 14 bases between. CDR3 sequence (DNA): TGTGCCAGCAGCCCTCGCGGCGGAAGCTCCTACAATGAGCAGTTCTTC. Translation gives CASSPRGGSSYNEQFF.

The V and J genes are TRBV4-1 and TRBJ1-1; D is possibly TRBD1 (5 bases). V shed 4 bases and J shed 4 bases, with 13 bases lying between them. Germline assignment: CDR1 MGHRA and CDR2 YSYEKL. The CDR3 loop spans 14 amino acids. The CDR3 DNA follows: TGCGCCAGCAGCCCCCTGGGACTGATCACTGAAGCTTTCTTT. It is translated as CASSPLGLITEAFF.

The gene calls are TRBV27 and TRBJ2-7, with 9 bases fitting TRBD2. The CDR3 is 13 residues long. Trimming at V came to 6 bases and at J to 6 bases, leaving 6 bases not matched to a gene. Germline V gene data show CDR1 as MNHEY and CDR2 as SMNVEV (reference sequence). In nucleotides, the CDR3 is TGTGCCAGCAGAAAAGCGGGAGGTTCCGAGCAGTACTTC. Protein sequence: CASRKAGGSEQYF.

CDR3 residues: CASSHSDREEQYF. The CDR3 DNA sequence: TGTGCCAGCAGCCATTCGGACAGGGAAGAGCAGTACTTC. The rearrangement uses TRBV3-1 (or the pseudogene TRBV3-2) and TRBJ2-7, with 8 bases aligning to TRBD1. The germline CDR1 and CDR2 sequences are LGHDT and YNNKEL (reference sequence). The V segment lost 3 bases and the J segment 7 bases; nucleotides outside the gene matches: 5. The CDR3 contains 13 residues.

The CDR3 spells CASRISGTGELFF. In DNA, the CDR3 is TGTGCCAGCAGGATTAGCGGCACCGGGGAGCTGTTTTTT. J is TRBJ2-2 and V is TRBV12-3 or TRBV12-4; possible D gene TRBD2, 6 bases. CDR3 length: 13 amino acids. V dropped 6 bases and J dropped 4 bases, with 9 bases sitting between them.

This chain connects TRBV7-2 to TRBJ1-4; tentatively, D is TRBD1 (5 bases). The germline gives CDR1 SGHTA, CDR2 FQGNSA. The CDR3 runs 15 residues. V was pared by 6 bases and J by 8 bases, with 19 bases between. The CDR3 region has the DNA TGTGCCAGCAGTCCTCAGGGATCCTCGCAAGAAAAACTGTTTTTT. Translation: CASSPQGSSQEKLFF.

A single count supports this clone. V usage is TRBV7-8 and J usage is TRBJ1-1, with 8 bases fitting TRBD1. V lost 1 base and J lost 5; bases outside the gene matches: 9. The germline gives CDR1 SGHVS, CDR2 FQNEAQ. The CDR3 consists of 16 residues. The CDR3 DNA is TGTGCCAGCAGCTTAGGACAGGGGAGTGTTTGGACTGAAGCTTTCTTT. It specifies CASSLGQGSVWTEAFF.

This clone was detected once. J is TRBJ1-6 and V is TRBV28; TRBD1 agrees at 10 bases. In germline, CDR1 is MDHEN, CDR2 SYDVKM. The CDR3 extends over 14 amino acids. Trimming took 8 bases from V and 9 from J; bases not matched to a gene: 7. CDR3 sequence reads: CASLTGTGVSPLHF. The CDR3 DNA reads TGTGCCAGCCTGACCGGGACAGGGGTTTCACCCCTCCACTTT.